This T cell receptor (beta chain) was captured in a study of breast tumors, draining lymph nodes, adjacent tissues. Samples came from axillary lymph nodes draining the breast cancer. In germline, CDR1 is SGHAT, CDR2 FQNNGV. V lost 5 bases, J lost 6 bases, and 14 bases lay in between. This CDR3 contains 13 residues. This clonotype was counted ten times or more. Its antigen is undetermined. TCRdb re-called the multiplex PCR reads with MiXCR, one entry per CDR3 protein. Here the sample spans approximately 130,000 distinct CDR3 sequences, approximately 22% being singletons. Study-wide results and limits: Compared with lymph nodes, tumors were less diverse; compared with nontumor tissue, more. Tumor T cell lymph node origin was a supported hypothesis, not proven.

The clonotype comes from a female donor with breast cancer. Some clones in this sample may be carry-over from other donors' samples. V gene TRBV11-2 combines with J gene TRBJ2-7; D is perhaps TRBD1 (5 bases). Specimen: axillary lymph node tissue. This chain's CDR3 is CASSPRASREQYF. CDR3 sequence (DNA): TGTGCCAGCAGCCCCAGGGCCAGCCGCGAGCAGTACTTC.